This paragraph covers one T cell receptor beta chain sequence. At least ten counts were recorded for this clonotype. No antigen is known for it. Base qualities are not at hand, and no much larger clone is one base apart. Reading the label with the study, this specimen's time point is: newly diagnosed GD, antithyroid drugs for less than 3 months. For both TCR sequencing and RNA sequencing, RNA was extracted from PBMCs in TRIzol. The diagnosis of Graves' disease followed American Thyroid Association guidelines. Patients were recruited from an endocrinology department in Xi'an, China. Each patient gave roughly 10 milliliters of peripheral blood, collected in an EDTA anticoagulant tube. Ficoll Paque Plus density gradient separation was used to isolate PBMCs, and no additional T cell sorting was done. An Agilent 2100 Bioanalyzer and agarose gel were used to check RNA quality, and a NanoDrop 2000 was used to measure RNA concentration.

CDR3 length: 15 amino acids, cysteine to phenylalanine. Solely the CDR3 DNA is kept, with 45 bases framed from the first base. CDR1 and CDR2, per the germline V gene, are SGHVS and FQNEAQ. V lost 0 bases and J lost 2 bases; the stretch between them is 10 bases long. This sample stems from a study of regulatory T cells in long-lasting Graves disease (dated by TCRdb to about 2021). Turning to the overall study: Newly diagnosed Graves' disease patients had taken antithyroid drugs for less than 3 months. The study took place in China and was registered as a clinical trial. A total of around 33 samples underwent TCR sequencing, from roughly 13 patients with persistent Graves' disease and 20 patients with newly diagnosed Graves' disease. Peripheral blood TCR sequencing and RNA sequencing compared persistent Graves' disease patients with newly diagnosed Graves' disease patients. What the authors observed across the whole study: The authors acknowledged the small sample size as a limitation that may reduce accuracy. Only peripheral blood was studied, because thyroid tissue, the primary lesion, was inaccessible. Persistent patients shared more public clonotypes among themselves (around 3,000) than newly diagnosed patients did (over 950). Compared with newly diagnosed patients, persistent Graves' disease patients had lower TCR Shannon entropy and fewer highly expanded clones, which suggests clonal expansion. Persistent disease showed preferential use of TRBV28, TRBJ1-2 and TRBJ2-5, whereas newly diagnosed disease favored TRBV20-1 and TRBJ2-1. Sequencing and analysis were limited to the TCR beta chain.

Receptor libraries were prepared by multiplex PCR. The sequencer listed for this sample is Illumina HiSeq 4000. TCR beta libraries were built with iRepertoire HTBI primers and Arm-PCR amplification of CDR3 regions. PCR products were gel purified before sequencing. Turning to the authors' computational methods: Across samples, around 62 TRBV and roughly 15 TRBJ segments were identified and used for gene usage analysis of CDR3 amino acid clonotypes. Filtered high-quality paired reads were merged into contigs using COPE and FqMerger. BLAST was used to align contigs to IMGT TRBV, TRBD and TRBJ reference genes, with CDR3 defined following IMGT. Any clonotype with a frequency above 0.1% was counted as a highly expanded clone. Shannon entropy was used to measure repertoire diversity, and the Gini coefficient was used to measure V-J evenness. Clonotypes shared by more than one individual were considered public. TCRdb took the public reads, trimmed them with fastp at Q25, ran MiXCR for clone calling and kept in-frame beta chains. Every entry covers one CDR3 protein and lists the most common genes and DNA from its rows. TCRdb assigned the V and J calls; the authors' analysis was not used. Here the sample has approximately 350,000 distinct CDR3 sequences; roughly 17% occur a single time. Just over 20% of the sample lies in the top ten.

The same sample was also used in a study of T cells in Graves' hyperthyroidism and ophthalmopathy. As that second paper reports: Stable Graves' hyperthyroidism was defined as the absence of progression to ophthalmopathy over 18 months of follow-up. Hyperthyroidism patients were aged 18 to 65 years and newly diagnosed, with disease duration of less than 2 months. Patients with uncontrolled infections, other autoimmune diseases, pregnancy or lactation were excluded. Diagnoses relied on clinical symptoms, serum thyroxine and TRAb, thyroid ultrasound and orbital computed tomography. A first-round RT-PCR of the TCR CDR3 used the HTBI primer set with the Qiagen OneStep RT-PCR kit. Most expanded thyroid clonotypes (frequency above 0.001) were also found in blood, which suggests that blood repertoires may mirror thyroid immune responses. A 13 V-J signature model separated ophthalmopathy from stable hyperthyroidism, with around 91% sensitivity and roughly 81% specificity in cross-validation and 80%/75% in testing. During validation, the model predicted progression to ophthalmopathy a median of approximately six months ahead of onset, with almost 71% sensitivity and 72.22% specificity. To identify distinguishing TCR V-J signatures, a discovery cohort of 100 or so patients was used, comprising under 45 with Graves' ophthalmopathy and 57 with stable Graves' hyperthyroidism. Prospective prediction of ophthalmopathy was tested in an independent validation cohort consisting of some 20 hyperthyroidism patients and around 16 patients who later progressed to ophthalmopathy. The approximately 90 discovery patients were divided at random into training and test sets in a 7:3 ratio. In about six Graves' hyperthyroidism patients, the study also compared T-cell repertoires from thyroid tissue with T-cell repertoires from blood. Once sampling was done, hyperthyroidism patients were given methimazole at a starting dose of 30 mg daily, whereas ophthalmopathy patients were given high-dose intravenous methylprednisolone. The libraries were constructed in a second round of multiplex PCR and then size-selected and purified. Sequencing of the libraries was done on an Illumina HiSeq2000 using paired-end 100 bp reads. SOAPnuke was used to process the raw data, with reads discarded if the reads contained adapters or uncalled bases, had a mean Phred below 15, or lacked an exact constant-primer or identifier match. High-quality paired reads were merged with COPE v1.2.5, and unique nucleotide sequences were defined as clonotypes. MiTCR v1.1 was used to align clonotypes to the IMGT TRBV, TRBD and TRBJ reference segments. Analysis was restricted to V-J combinations with a frequency above 0.0001, which covered 98% to 99.2% of repertoires. A TCS score was defined as the ratio of F50 (clonal expansion) to E x V (chaos), with BLOSUM62-based TCRdist applied between CDR3 peptides within each V-J. Welch's t-statistics and random forest reduced some 510 V-J features to fewer than 15, which were used in a naive Bayes classifier (R e1071). Sample size was not statistically predetermined, and investigators were not blinded to group allocation. The paper reports TCR Vbeta CDR3 sequencing of roughly 140 peripheral blood samples: approximately 43 ophthalmopathy, about 75 hyperthyroidism and 17 progressor patients.

The sequence derives from a woman between 18 and 29 years old with Graves disease. Donor details come from another sample of the same person, matched by shared clones. Rearrangement joined TRBV7-8 to TRBJ1-1; no confident D gene assignment can be made. Source: peripheral blood mononuclear cells (PBMCs), taken at new diagnosis, from a patient treated with antithyroid drugs. The CDR3 protein is CASSLAPGSNTEAFF. The sequence in DNA is TGTGCCAGCAGCTTAGCCCCTGGGTCTAACACTGAAGCTTTCTTT.